This T cell receptor beta chain was documented in a study of T-cell memory formation after mild COVID-19. Study-wide points: Pre-infection memory already had some responding clones, implying cross-reactive memory joined.

The length of the CDR3 is 20 residues. The V gene end was trimmed by 1 base and the J gene end by 0 bases; junction bases not matched to a gene: 14. The germline CDR1 and CDR2 sequences are SGHVS and FNYEAQ. A word on this clonotype: Its antigen is unidentified.

TCRdb fed the 5' RACE reads into MiXCR, producing one record per CDR3 protein. The table has some 150,000 distinct CDR3 sequences, approximately 25% seen once. Material for sequencing was PBMCs or a T cell subset sorted from them (not recorded which). This clonotype originated in an adult woman who had mild COVID-19 (a few samples of this study predate the infection). Cell type and time point are not known. The chain uses TRBV7-6 and TRBJ2-1; 8 nucleotides line up with TRBD2. The CDR3 region is CASSLVWVGSGTSSYNEQFF. CDR3 DNA: TGTGCCAGCAGCTTAGTATGGGTTGGTAGCGGGACTAGCTCCTACAATGAGCAGTTCTTC.